The entry that follows covers one T cell receptor beta chain sequence. Its cognate antigen is unknown. One junction end disagrees with the germline gene, perhaps due to a read error. Method: immunoSEQ multiplex PCR; TCRdb's copy keeps in-frame clones and lacks some. The data hold about 110,000 clones, with more than 90% observed a single time. These data come from a study of cytomegalovirus exposure and HLA in healthy donors. Study-wide findings and caveats: The authors confirmed in vitro that three CMV-associated chains were specific for CMV antigens.

The sample comprised PBMCs. The TCR was taken from a woman aged 18-29 years in good health and CMV-seronegative.

The CDR3 sequence is CASSADRRVQDF. CDR3 nucleotides: TGTGCCAGCAGCGCCGATCGTCGGGTACAGGACTTC. The chain uses TRBV2 and TRBJ2-5, with D maybe TRBD1 (5 bases). Germline CDR1 and CDR2: SNHLY and FYNNEI. The CDR3 covers 12 residues.